These 14 T cell receptor beta chains were all obtained from the same sample, sequenced in a study of regulatory T cells in long-lasting Graves disease. Time point meaning: newly diagnosed GD, antithyroid drugs for less than 3 months. Extracted PBMC RNA gave rise to the TCR library. In building TCR beta libraries, iRepertoire HTBI primers were used together with Arm-PCR of CDR3 regions. TCRdb processed the multiplex PCR reads anew with MiXCR; each CDR3 protein has one entry. This sample has hundreds of thousands of distinct CDR3 sequences, with approximately 15% found just once. These same data were also listed under a study on T cells in Graves' hyperthyroidism and ophthalmopathy.

Source: peripheral blood mononuclear cells (PBMCs), taken at new diagnosis, from a patient treated with antithyroid drugs. These receptor sequences come from a man in his forties or fifties with Graves disease.

V and J are TRBV11-1 and TRBJ2-1; D is uncertain. Germline CDR1 is SGHAT and CDR2 is FQDESV (reference sequence). Trimming left V 1 base short and J 5 bases short, with 6 bases between. The CDR3 sequence is 13 residues long. CDR3 in amino acids: CASSLDRNNEQFF. DNA of the CDR3: TGTGCCAGCAGCTTAGACCGCAACAATGAGCAGTTCTTC.

This clonotype was detected a few times. The genes are TRBV5-1 and TRBJ1-1, with a tentative D call TRBD1 (5 bases). CDR3 length equals 16 residues. Germline CDR1 and CDR2: SGHRS and YFSETQ. V lost 2 bases, J lost 6 bases, and 20 bases lay in between. The CDR3, as DNA: TGCGCCAGCAGCTTCGGGGGTTGGGGGTTGGGCGCTGAAGCTTTCTTT. It yields the protein CASSFGGWGLGAEAFF. The full variable domain, its missing parts supplied by reference TRBV5-1 and TRBJ1-1, is KAGVTQTPRYLIKTRGQQVTLSCSPISGHRSVSWYQQTPGQGLQFLFEYFSETQRNKGNFPGRFSGRQFSNSRSEMNVSTLELGDSALYLCASSFGGWGLGAEAFFGQGTRLTVV.

This chain links TRBV7-2 with TRBJ1-2; TRBD1 agrees at 11 bases. The CDR3 has 15 residues. V lost 4 bases, J lost 8 bases, and 9 bases stayed unmatched. Germline lookup yields CDR1 SGHTA and CDR2 FQGNSA. The CDR3 protein is CASSSHGTGGGGYTF. The CDR3 nucleotides are TGTGCCAGCAGCTCCCACGGGACAGGGGGAGGCGGCTACACCTTC.

There are many counts of this clonotype. V gene TRBV5-1 combines with J gene TRBJ2-6; 11 bases fit TRBD1. V was clipped by 2 bases and J by 1 base; unmatched bases: 8. Germline assignment: CDR1 SGHRS and CDR2 YFSETQ. This CDR3 spans 19 amino acids. CDR3 DNA sequence: TGCGCCAGCAGCTTTCGGACAGGGGGCCTACGGTCTGGGGCCAACGTCCTGACTTTC. It specifies CASSFRTGGLRSGANVLTF.

The rearrangement uses TRBV6-2 or TRBV6-3 and TRBJ2-5; 9 bases map to TRBD2. V gave up 7 bases and J gave up 5 bases; unmatched junction bases: 14. CDR1 MNHEY and CDR2 SVGEGT come from the germline V gene. CDR3 length: 16 amino acids. DNA for the CDR3: TGTGCCAGCACCCCGCTGCGGGGGGGGCCCCCGGAGACCCAGTACTTC. It specifies CASTPLRGGPPETQYF.

The chain employs TRBV20-1 and TRBJ2-2; 10 nucleotides match TRBD1. Germline V gene data show CDR1 as DFQATT and CDR2 as SNEGSKA (reference sequence). J gave up 3 bases and V 3 bases, and 7 bases lay outside the gene matches. This CDR3 comprises 16 residues. The CDR3 reads CSARVLGTGDTGELFF. The CDR3, as DNA: TGCAGTGCTAGGGTATTGGGGACAGGGGACACCGGGGAGCTGTTTTTT.

The table lists this clonotype with many counts. The chain joins TRBV6-1 to TRBJ2-7; D assignment may be TRBD1 or TRBD2 (5 bases each). The CDR3 sequence is 14 residues long. Trimming stripped 6 bases from V and 3 bases from J, with 15 bases between. Germline values: CDR1 MNHNS, CDR2 SASEGT. The CDR3 loop reads CASRFSGADYEQYF. The CDR3 DNA reads as TGTGCCAGCAGATTCTCCGGGGCCGACTACGAGCAGTACTTC.

This clonotype was observed many times. The chain carries TRBV9 and TRBJ1-1; D might be TRBD1 (5 bases). CDR1 is SGDLS, CDR2 YYNGEE, per germline. Trimming took 1 base from V and 5 from J, leaving 9 bases between them. This CDR3 spans 13 amino acids. Here the CDR3 DNA reads TGTGCCAGCAGCGTAACGGAGGGGACTGAAGCTTTCTTT. Its translation is CASSVTEGTEAFF.

The genes are TRBV15 and TRBJ1-3; D is uncertain. The CDR3 length is 13 residues. CDR1 is LNHNV, CDR2 YYDKDF, per germline (reference sequence). V lost 3 bases and J 4 bases, leaving 7 bases between the germline ends. CDR3 region: CATSSGMGNTIYF. For the CDR3, the DNA is TGTGCCACCAGCAGCGGTATGGGAAACACCATATATTTT. Full variable domain (outside the CDR3, taken from reference TRBV15 and TRBJ1-3): DAMVIQNPRYQVTQFGKPVTLSCSQTLNHNVMYWYQQKSSQAPKLLFHYYDKDFNNEADTPDNFQSRRPNTSFCFLDIRSPGLGDTAMYLCATSSGMGNTIYFGEGSWLTVV.

This clonotype was counted only a few times. The rearrangement uses TRBV5-1 and TRBJ2-1; possible D gene TRBD1, 5 bases. The V and J ends lost 4 bases and 4 bases respectively, with 9 bases between them. The CDR3 contains 13 residues. Germline V lookup: CDR1 SGHRS, CDR2 YFSETQ. CDR3 protein: CASSLQEYNEQFF. In DNA form, the CDR3 reads TGCGCCAGCAGCCTACAGGAGTACAATGAGCAGTTCTTC.

The chain combines TRBV7-2 with TRBJ1-1; D ambiguous. Germline CDR1 reads SGHTA; CDR2 reads FQGNSA. The length of the CDR3 is 13 residues. Trimming pared 1 base from V and 5 bases from J, leaving 8 bases between. The CDR3 loop is CASSLVHSTEAFF. The CDR3 DNA reads as TGTGCCAGCAGCTTAGTACATTCAACTGAAGCTTTCTTT.

This clonotype was recorded a few times. The CDR3 sequence is CASSSRTGSSYEQYF. The CDR3, as DNA: TGTGCCAGCAGCTCAAGGACGGGGAGCTCCTACGAGCAGTACTTC. The J gene is TRBJ2-7, the V gene TRBV7-2; tentatively, D is TRBD2 (5 bases). V was shortened by 4 bases and J by 0 bases, with 13 bases between the two germline ends. The CDR3 runs 15 residues. Germline V gives CDR1 SGHTA, CDR2 FQGNSA.

This clonotype was seen many times. The rearrangement uses TRBV12-3 or TRBV12-4 and TRBJ2-5; D is unresolved. Trimming removed 7 bases at V and 7 bases at J, with 10 bases between. CDR3 length equals 11 residues. CDR3 nucleotides: TGTGCCAGCACGAACACATTGACCCAGTACTTC. Its protein is CASTNTLTQYF.

The table lists this clonotype with many counts. The V and J genes are TRBV20-1 and TRBJ2-7, with D perhaps matching TRBD2 (5 bases). V lost 3 bases, J lost 2 bases, and 11 bases lay in between. This CDR3 contains 13 residues. CDR1 is DFQATT, CDR2 SNEGSKA, per germline (reference sequence). Here the CDR3 DNA reads TGCAGTGCTAGCTTATCCGGGACCTACGAGCAGTACTTC. Translation: CSASLSGTYEQYF.